Given below is one T cell receptor beta chain in context. The assay was immunoSEQ multiplex PCR, and TCRdb's table has in-frame clones only and misses some. The table records 65,000 to 70,000 clones, 90% to 95% of them present only once. The data derive from a study of shared T cell receptors in the human thymus. V was cut by 2 bases and J by 7 bases, with 22 bases left in between. CDR3 length: 16 residues. In germline, CDR1 is SGHKS, CDR2 YYEKEE (reference sequence). The chain has TRBV5-5 and TRBJ2-7; D call uncertain. This TCR came from a human donor. The specimen was thymocytes. Here the CDR3 reads CASSLKRSTFRREQYF. CDR3 DNA sequence: TGTGCCAGCAGCTTAAAGAGGTCGACCTTCCGAAGGGAGCAGTACTTC. Full variable domain (missing parts from reference TRBV5-5 and TRBJ2-7): DAGVTQSPTHLIKTRGQQVTLRCSPISGHKSVSWYQQVLGQGPQFIFQYYEKEERGRGNFPDRFSARQFPNYSSELNVNALLLGDSALYLCASSLKRSTFRREQYFGPGTRLTVT.